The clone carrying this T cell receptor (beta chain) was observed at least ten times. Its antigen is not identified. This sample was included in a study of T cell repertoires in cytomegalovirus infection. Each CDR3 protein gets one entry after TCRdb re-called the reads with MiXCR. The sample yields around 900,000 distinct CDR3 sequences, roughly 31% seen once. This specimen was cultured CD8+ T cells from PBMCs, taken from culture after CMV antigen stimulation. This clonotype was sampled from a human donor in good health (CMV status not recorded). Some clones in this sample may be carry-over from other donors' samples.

The CDR3 spells CASTEWPTNEKLFF. In DNA, the CDR3 is TGTGCCAGCACCGAGTGGCCAACTAATGAAAAACTGTTTTTT. The chain links TRBV7-2 to TRBJ1-4; D is ambiguous. With 7 bases removed from V and 0 bases from J, the gap between germline ends came to 9 bases. The CDR3 totals 14 residues. CDR1 is SGHTA, CDR2 FQGNSA, per germline.